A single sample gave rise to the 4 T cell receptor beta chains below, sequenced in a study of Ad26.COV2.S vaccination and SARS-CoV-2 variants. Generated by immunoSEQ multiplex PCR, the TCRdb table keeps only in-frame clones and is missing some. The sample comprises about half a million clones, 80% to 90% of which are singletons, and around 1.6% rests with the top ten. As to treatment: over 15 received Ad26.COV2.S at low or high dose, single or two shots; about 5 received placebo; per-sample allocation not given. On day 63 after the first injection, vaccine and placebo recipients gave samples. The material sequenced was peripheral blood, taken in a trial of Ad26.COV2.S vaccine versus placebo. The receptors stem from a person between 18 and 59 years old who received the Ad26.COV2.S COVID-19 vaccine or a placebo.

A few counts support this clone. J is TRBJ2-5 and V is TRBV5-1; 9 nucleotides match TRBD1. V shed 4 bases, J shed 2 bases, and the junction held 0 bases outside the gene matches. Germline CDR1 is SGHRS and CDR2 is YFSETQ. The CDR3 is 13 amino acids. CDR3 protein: CASSDRGQETQYF. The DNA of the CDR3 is TGCGCCAGCAGCGACAGGGGGCAAGAGACCCAGTACTTC.

The CDR3 DNA reads as TGTGCCAGCAGCTTGCCAGGGGCTGGGGCCAACGTCCTGACTTTC. The encoded protein is CASSLPGAGANVLTF. The chain has TRBV7-9 and TRBJ2-6; D possibly corresponds to TRBD1 (6 bases). With 3 bases removed from V and 2 bases from J, the gap between germline ends came to 8 bases. Per the germline V gene, CDR1 is SEHNR and CDR2 is FQNEAQ (reference sequence). The CDR3 runs to 15 residues.

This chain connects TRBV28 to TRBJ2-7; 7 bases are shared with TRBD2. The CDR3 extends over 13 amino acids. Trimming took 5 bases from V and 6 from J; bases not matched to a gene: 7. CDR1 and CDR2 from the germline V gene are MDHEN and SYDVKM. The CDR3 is CASSRTSISEQYF. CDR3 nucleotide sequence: TGTGCCAGCAGTAGGACTAGTATTTCCGAGCAGTACTTC.

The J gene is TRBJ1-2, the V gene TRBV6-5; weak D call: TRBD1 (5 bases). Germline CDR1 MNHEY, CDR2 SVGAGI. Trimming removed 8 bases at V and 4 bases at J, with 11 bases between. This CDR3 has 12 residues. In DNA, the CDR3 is TGTGCCAGCGGGGGGGGTTCCTATGGCTACACCTTC. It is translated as CASGGGSYGYTF.